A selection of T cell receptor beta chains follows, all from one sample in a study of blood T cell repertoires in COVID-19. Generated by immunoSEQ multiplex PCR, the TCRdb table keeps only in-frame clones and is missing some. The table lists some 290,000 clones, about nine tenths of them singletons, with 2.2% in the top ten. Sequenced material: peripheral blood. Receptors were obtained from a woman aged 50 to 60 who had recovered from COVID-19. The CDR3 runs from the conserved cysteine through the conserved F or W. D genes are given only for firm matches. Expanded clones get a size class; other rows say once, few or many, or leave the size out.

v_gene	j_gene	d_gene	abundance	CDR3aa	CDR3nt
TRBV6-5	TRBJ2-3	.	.	CASRTGATQYF	TGTGCCAGCAGAACCGGAGCTACGCAGTATTTT
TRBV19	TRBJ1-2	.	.	CASSIMASYGYTF	TGTGCCAGTAGTATAATGGCCTCCTATGGCTACACCTTC
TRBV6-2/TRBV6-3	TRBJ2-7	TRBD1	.	CASSYRTGSSYEQYF	TGTGCCAGCAGTTACAGGACAGGGAGCTCCTACGAGCAGTACTTC
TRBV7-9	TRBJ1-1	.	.	CASSSLGAAEAFF	TGTGCCAGCAGCTCGCTGGGTGCGGCTGAAGCTTTCTTT
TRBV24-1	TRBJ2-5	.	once	CAKSGGETQYF	TGTGCCAAGTCCGGCGGAGAGACCCAGTACTTC
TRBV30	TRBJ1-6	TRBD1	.	CAWSTDRASPLHF	TGTGCCTGGAGCACAGACAGGGCTTCACCCCTCCACTTT
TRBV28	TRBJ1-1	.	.	CASSPVSAGEAFF	TGTGCCAGCAGTCCCGTCTCCGCAGGGGAAGCTTTCTTT
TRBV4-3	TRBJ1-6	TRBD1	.	CASSSRQGARSPLHF	TGCGCCAGCAGCTCTCGACAGGGGGCGAGATCACCCCTCCACTTT
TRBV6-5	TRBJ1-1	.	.	CASSVENMNTEAFF	TGTGCCAGCAGCGTAGAGAATATGAACACTGAAGCTTTCTTT
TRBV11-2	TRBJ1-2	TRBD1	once	CASSRGQAYGYTF	TGTGCCAGCAGCCGGGGACAGGCCTATGGCTACACCTTC
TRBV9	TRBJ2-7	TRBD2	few	CASSARTGGTPYEQYF	TGTGCCAGCAGCGCCCGGACGGGGGGGACCCCTTACGAGCAGTACTTC
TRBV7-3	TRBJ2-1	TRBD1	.	CASSPGQGSYNEQFF	TGTGCCAGCAGCCCAGGACAGGGCAGCTACAATGAGCAGTTCTTC
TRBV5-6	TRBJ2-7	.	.	CASSTPGHGLAF	TGTGCCAGCAGCACCCCAGGACATGGATTGGCCTTC
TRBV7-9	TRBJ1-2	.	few	CASSLAGKPYGYTF	TGTGCCAGCAGCTTGGCCGGGAAGCCTTATGGCTACACCTTC
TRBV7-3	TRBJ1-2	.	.	CASSRGGPENNYGYTF	TGTGCCAGCAGCCGAGGGGGACCTGAAAATAACTATGGCTACACCTTC
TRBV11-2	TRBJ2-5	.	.	CASSSRGTELETQYF	TGTGCCAGCAGCTCCCGGGGGACAGAGCTGGAGACCCAGTACTTC
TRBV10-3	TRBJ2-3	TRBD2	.	CAISLELAGGYTDTQYF	TGTGCCATCTCCCTCGAGCTAGCGGGGGGATACACAGATACGCAGTATTTT
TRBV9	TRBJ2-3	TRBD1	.	CASSVTGVSDTQYF	TGTGCCAGCAGCGTAACAGGGGTTTCAGATACGCAGTATTTT
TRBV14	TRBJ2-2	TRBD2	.	CASSQEGSGGVNTGELFF	TGTGCCAGCAGCCAAGAGGGTAGCGGGGGAGTGAACACCGGGGAGCTGTTTTTT
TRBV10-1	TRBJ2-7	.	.	CASSESYIEAGLPYEQYF	TGCGCCAGCAGTGAGTCATATATCGAGGCAGGACTACCCTACGAGCAGTACTTC
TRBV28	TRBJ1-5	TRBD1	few	CASSSLRGQGFNSNQPQHF	TGTGCCAGCAGTTCCCTCCGGGGACAGGGATTTAATAGCAATCAGCCCCAGCATTTT
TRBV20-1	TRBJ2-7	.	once	CSARGQYEQYF	TGCAGTGCTAGAGGGCAATACGAGCAGTACTTC
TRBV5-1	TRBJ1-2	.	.	CASSEAPGYGYTF	TGCGCCAGCAGCGAAGCCCCAGGGTATGGCTACACCTTC
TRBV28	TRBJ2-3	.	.	CASSFRDGSDTQYF	TGTGCCAGCAGTTTTCGGGATGGCTCAGATACGCAGTATTTT
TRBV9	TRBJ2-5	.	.	CASSDRGTSSETQYF	TGTGCCAGCAGCGACAGGGGGACTAGCTCAGAGACCCAGTACTTC
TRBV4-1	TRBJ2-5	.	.	CASSQSTYQETQYF	TGCGCCAGCAGCCAATCTACCTACCAAGAGACCCAGTACTTC
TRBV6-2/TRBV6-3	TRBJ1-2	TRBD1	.	CASSDRGYGYTF	TGTGCCAGCAGTGACAGGGGCTATGGCTACACCTTC
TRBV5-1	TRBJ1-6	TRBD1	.	CASSYGQGNSPLHF	TGCGCCAGCAGCTATGGACAGGGCAATTCACCCCTCCACTTT
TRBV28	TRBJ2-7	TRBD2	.	CASSRGGTPYEQYF	TGTGCCAGCAGTCGGGGAGGGACCCCCTACGAGCAGTACTTC
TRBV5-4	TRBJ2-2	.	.	CASSGPGHMNTGELFF	TGTGCCAGCAGCGGGCCGGGACACATGAACACCGGGGAGCTGTTTTTT
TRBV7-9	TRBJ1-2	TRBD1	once	CASSPQGNGYTF	TGTGCCAGCAGCCCACAGGGGAATGGCTACACCTTC
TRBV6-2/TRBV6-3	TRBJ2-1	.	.	CASSYLGAEQFF	TGTGCCAGCAGTTACCTGGGGGCTGAGCAGTTCTTC
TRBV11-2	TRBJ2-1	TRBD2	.	CASSPLGGGGYNEQFF	TGTGCCAGCAGCCCCCTGGGGGGGGGAGGCTACAATGAGCAGTTCTTC
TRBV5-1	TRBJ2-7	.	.	CASHRDTLSYEQYF	TGCGCCAGCCACCGGGACACGCTTTCCTACGAGCAGTACTTC
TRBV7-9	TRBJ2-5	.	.	CASSLRTGSRSQETQYF	TGTGCCAGCAGCTTACGTACAGGGTCGAGGAGCCAAGAGACCCAGTACTTC
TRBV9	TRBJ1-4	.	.	CASSVDGSGEKLFF	TGTGCCAGCAGCGTAGACGGGTCGGGTGAAAAACTGTTTTTT
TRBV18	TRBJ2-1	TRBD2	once	CASSPPYSSGGDYNEQFF	TGTGCCAGCTCACCACCCTACTCTAGCGGGGGGGACTACAATGAGCAGTTCTTC
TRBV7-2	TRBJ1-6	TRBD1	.	CASSFRDRNSPLHF	TGTGCCAGCAGCTTCCGGGACAGAAATTCACCCCTCCACTTT
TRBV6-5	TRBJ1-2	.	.	CASRRDFYGYTF	TGTGCCAGCAGGAGAGATTTCTATGGCTACACCTTC
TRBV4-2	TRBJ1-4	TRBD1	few	CASSRTNRGRNEKLFF	TGTGCCAGCAGCCGGACGAACAGGGGGCGGAATGAAAAACTGTTTTTT
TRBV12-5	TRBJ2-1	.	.	CASGQSWGVPGSYNEQFF	TGTGCTAGTGGCCAAAGTTGGGGGGTCCCTGGGTCCTACAATGAGCAGTTCTTC
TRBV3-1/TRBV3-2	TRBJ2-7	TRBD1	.	CASSPRDRGRREQYF	TGTGCCAGCAGCCCCCGGGACAGGGGGCGCCGAGAGCAGTACTTC
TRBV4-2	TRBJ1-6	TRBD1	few	CASSLTGANSPLHF	TGTGCCAGCAGCCTTACAGGGGCCAATTCACCCCTCCACTTT
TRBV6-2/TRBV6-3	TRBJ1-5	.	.	CASSYSRVQPQHF	TGTGCCAGCAGTTACTCACGGGTGCAGCCCCAGCATTTT
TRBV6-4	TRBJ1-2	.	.	CASSDGSGSLNYGYTF	TGTGCCAGCAGTGACGGTTCTGGGAGTTTGAACTATGGCTACACCTTC
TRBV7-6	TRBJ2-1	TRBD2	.	CASSTRLAGRLGQFF	TGTGCCAGCAGCACACGACTAGCGGGGAGGCTTGGGCAGTTCTTC
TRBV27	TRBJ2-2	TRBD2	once	CASKTSGQNTGELFF	TGTGCCAGCAAGACTAGCGGACAGAACACCGGGGAGCTGTTTTTT
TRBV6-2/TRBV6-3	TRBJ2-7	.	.	CASSYQAYLAGEQYF	TGTGCCAGCAGTTACCAGGCTTATCTAGCTGGAGAGCAGTACTTC
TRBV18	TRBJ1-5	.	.	CASSPMPGDYSNQPQHF	TGTGCCAGCTCACCTATGCCAGGGGATTATAGCAATCAGCCCCAGCATTTT
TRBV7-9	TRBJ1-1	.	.	CASSLNSGGTEAFF	TGTGCCAGCAGCTTAAACTCCGGGGGCACTGAAGCTTTCTTT
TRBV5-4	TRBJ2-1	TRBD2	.	CASSWGLAGTRSDEQFF	TGTGCCAGCAGTTGGGGCTTAGCGGGGACCAGGTCGGATGAGCAGTTCTTC
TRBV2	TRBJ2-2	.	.	CASSEVRNTGELFF	TGTGCCAGCAGTGAAGTCAGGAACACCGGGGAGCTGTTTTTT
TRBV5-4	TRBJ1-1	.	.	CASRVGVNTEAFF	TGTGCCAGCAGAGTCGGGGTGAACACTGAAGCTTTCTTT
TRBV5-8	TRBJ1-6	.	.	CASSLNGPGVNSPLHF	TGTGCCAGCAGCTTGAATGGTCCGGGGGTTAATTCACCCCTCCACTTT
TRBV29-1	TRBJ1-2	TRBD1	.	CSVVYRGGGYTF	TGCAGCGTTGTGTACAGGGGCGGCGGCTACACCTTC
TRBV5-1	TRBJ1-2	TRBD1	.	CASARQGAYGYTF	TGCGCCAGCGCGAGGCAGGGGGCCTATGGCTACACCTTC
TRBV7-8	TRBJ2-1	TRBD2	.	CASRTSSGGSYNEQFF	TGTGCCAGCAGAACTAGTTCGGGGGGATCCTACAATGAGCAGTTCTTC